This passage covers 14 T cell receptor beta chains from one sample sequenced in a study of T cell repertoires in cytomegalovirus infection. TCRdb called the reads again in MiXCR, with one record for every CDR3 protein. The table records fewer than 200,000 distinct CDR3 sequences, about 21% of them present only once. Material for sequencing was PBMCs. The source is a human donor in good health (CMV status not recorded). Some clones in this sample may be carry-over from other donors' samples.

This clonotype was picked up a small number of times. The chain joins TRBV5-1 to TRBJ2-2; tentative D call: TRBD2 (6 bases). The CDR3 totals 17 residues. Trimming took off 6 bases at V and 1 base at J, with 19 bases between the two ends. Germline values: CDR1 SGHRS, CDR2 YFSETQ. CDR3 protein: CASNADPGLKNTGELFF. In nucleotides, the CDR3 is TGCGCCAGCAACGCTGACCCAGGACTAAAGAACACCGGGGAGCTGTTTTTT.

The chain carries TRBV27 and TRBJ2-7, with 7 nucleotides matching TRBD2. Trimming at V came to 4 bases and at J to 1 base, leaving 10 bases not matched to a gene. This CDR3 region has 16 residues. Germline lookup yields CDR1 MNHEY and CDR2 SMNVEV (reference sequence). The DNA of the CDR3 is TGTGCCAGCAGTTCCTTAGGGGCGGGGGATTCCTACGAGCAGTACTTC. The encoded protein is CASSSLGAGDSYEQYF.

The gene calls are TRBV6-1 and TRBJ2-1; unclear D gene. Germline V gene data show CDR1 as MNHNS and CDR2 as SASEGT. The ends were cut back, 0 bases at V and 1 base at J, with 10 bases in the middle. The CDR3 contains 16 residues. Written as DNA, the CDR3 is TGTGCCAGCAGTGAAGCCTGGTCGGTTTCCTACAATGAGCAGTTCTTC. Its translation is CASSEAWSVSYNEQFF.

This clonotype was observed a handful of times. The chain combines TRBV11-1 with TRBJ2-5; 13 nucleotides agree with TRBD2. Germline V gene lookup returns CDR1 SGHAT and CDR2 FQDESV (reference sequence). The CDR3 extends over 13 amino acids. V dropped 5 bases and J dropped 13; count of bases not matched to a gene: 7. CDR3 sequence reads: CASSIGLAGAGYF. In DNA, the CDR3 is TGTGCCAGCAGCATCGGACTAGCGGGAGCAGGGTACTTC.

The chain employs TRBV6-5 and TRBJ1-2; 7 bases fit TRBD1. J was trimmed by 6 bases and V by 7 bases; bases with no gene match: 14. Per germline, CDR1 MNHEY and CDR2 SVGAGI. CDR3 length equals 15 residues. CDR3 DNA sequence: TGTGCCAGCACCAAATCCCGACAGGGTCCAAATGGCTACACCTTC. Residues: CASTKSRQGPNGYTF.

This clonotype was counted ten times or more. This chain joins TRBV19 and TRBJ1-2, with D uncertain. The CDR3 sequence is 14 residues long. Looked up from germline, CDR1 is LNHDA and CDR2 is SQIVND (reference sequence). Trimming removed 5 bases from V and 4 bases from J, with 14 bases in between. CDR3 sequence reads: CASSPAGTIYGYTF. CDR3 nucleotide sequence: TGTGCCAGTAGTCCCGCGGGTACTATCTATGGCTACACCTTC.

The CDR3 sequence is CASSSPGRVNYGYTF. The CDR3 region has the DNA TGTGCCAGTAGTTCCCCGGGCAGGGTTAACTATGGCTACACCTTC. J is TRBJ1-2 and V is TRBV19; tentatively, D is TRBD1 (5 bases). The CDR3 has 15 amino acids. The ends were cut back, 5 bases at V and 1 base at J, with 14 bases in the middle. The V gene's germline CDR1 is LNHDA and CDR2 SQIVND (reference sequence).

The V gene is TRBV4-1, the J gene TRBJ2-3, with 10 bases aligning to TRBD2. Germline values: CDR1 MGHRA, CDR2 YSYEKL. The V segment lost 6 bases and the J segment 2 bases; nucleotides outside the gene matches: 5. This CDR3 is 15 amino acids long. As DNA, the CDR3 is TGCGCCAGCAGAGAACTAGCGGGGCCCACAGATACGCAGTATTTT. It is translated as CASRELAGPTDTQYF.

The chain has TRBV7-2 and TRBJ2-7; 7 positions agree with TRBD1. Germline V gene data show CDR1 as SGHTA and CDR2 as FQGNSA. The CDR3 sequence is 14 residues long. J gave up 2 bases and V 4 bases, and 5 bases lay outside the gene matches. The DNA of the CDR3 is TGTGCCAGCAGCTATCCCGGGACAGCCTACGAGCAGTACTTC. Encoded protein: CASSYPGTAYEQYF.

This chain connects TRBV5-1 to TRBJ1-2; D call uncertain. CDR3 size: 16 residues. Trimming took off 0 bases at V and 0 bases at J, with 12 bases between the two ends. The V gene's germline CDR1 is SGHRS and CDR2 YFSETQ. CDR3 nucleotides: TGCGCCAGCAGCTTGGTCCCCACGGCAGCTAACTATGGCTACACCTTC. This encodes CASSLVPTAANYGYTF.

The J gene is TRBJ2-1, the V gene TRBV6-4; 8 bases agree with TRBD2. The CDR3 is 15 residues long. V was clipped by 4 bases and J by 5 bases; unmatched bases: 7. Germline CDR1 MRHNA, CDR2 SNTAGT. CDR3 protein: CASSVQAGANNEQFF. In DNA, the CDR3 is TGTGCCAGCAGTGTCCAAGCGGGGGCTAACAATGAGCAGTTCTTC.

V usage is TRBV12-3 or TRBV12-4 and J usage is TRBJ1-1; possibly TRBD1 for D (5 bases). The CDR3 totals 13 residues. V dropped 4 bases and J dropped 3 bases, with 9 bases sitting between them. The CDR3 DNA follows: TGTGCCAGCAGTTGGGGCAGATACACTGAAGCTTTCTTT. Protein sequence: CASSWGRYTEAFF.

This clonotype was seen repeatedly, ten times or more. The V call is TRBV7-2, the J call TRBJ2-5; D not certain. The germline V gene encodes CDR1 SGHTA and CDR2 FQGNSA. The CDR3 is 14 amino acids. V lost 4 bases and J lost 0, with 9 bases in between. The CDR3 is CASSYSLHQETQYF. The CDR3 DNA is TGTGCCAGCAGCTACAGCCTACACCAAGAGACCCAGTACTTC.

For this clonotype: The germline gene is not matched at one end of the junction; a read error may be the cause. This chain joins TRBV20-1 and TRBJ2-5; D tentatively fits TRBD1 or TRBD2 (5 bases each). The CDR3 consists of 15 residues. Per germline, CDR1 DFQATT and CDR2 SNEGSKA (reference sequence). The CDR3 nucleotides read TGCAGCGCTAGAGATGCTGGGACGGGGCAAGAGACCCAGTACTTC. Protein sequence: CSARDAGTGQETQYF.